A selection of T cell receptor beta chains follows, all from one sample in a study of shared clonotypes between healthy human individuals. The protocol was immunoSEQ multiplex PCR, while the TCRdb copy is restricted to in-frame clones and leaves out a portion. This sample has approximately 2.5 million clones, with roughly 92% found just once. The sample taken for sequencing was naive CD4+ T cells sorted from blood. Every receptor here comes from a man between 18 and 29 years old in good health. Each CDR3 is given with its conserved first and last residue. The D gene is left open where the match is weak.

d_call: NA; j_call: TRBJ2-7; v_call: TRBV18; cdr3_nt: TGTGCCAGCTCATCCGGGAGCTCCTACGAGCAGTACTTC; cdr3_aa: CASSSGSSYEQYF
d_call: NA; j_call: TRBJ2-5; v_call: TRBV7-9; cdr3_nt: TGTGCCAGCAGCTTGGTTACCCAAGAGACCCAGTACTTC; cdr3_aa: CASSLVTQETQYF
d_call: TRBD1; j_call: TRBJ1-1; v_call: TRBV5-1; cdr3_nt: TGCGCCAGCAGCCTAGGGGGACAGGGATGGGACACTGAAGCTTTCTTT; cdr3_aa: CASSLGGQGWDTEAFF
d_call: NA; j_call: TRBJ2-2; v_call: TRBV6-1; cdr3_nt: TGTGCCAGCAGACGGGGAGTAGCGAACACCGGGGAGCTGTTTTTT; cdr3_aa: CASRRGVANTGELFF
d_call: TRBD1; j_call: TRBJ2-7; v_call: TRBV7-2; cdr3_nt: TGTGCCAGCAGCCTGGACAGGGGCGAGCAGTACTTC; cdr3_aa: CASSLDRGEQYF
d_call: NA; j_call: TRBJ1-1; v_call: TRBV5-6; cdr3_nt: TGTGCCAGCAGCTTGGTCGGGGAGTTGGTAGACACTGAAGCTTTCTTT; cdr3_aa: CASSLVGELVDTEAFF
d_call: NA; j_call: TRBJ2-1; v_call: TRBV7-2; cdr3_nt: TGTGCCAGCAGCTTATCGGAGGCGGGGTACAATGAGCAGTTCTTC; cdr3_aa: CASSLSEAGYNEQFF
d_call: NA; j_call: TRBJ2-1; v_call: TRBV2; cdr3_nt: TGTGCCAGCAGTAACACAAGAAGCTCCTACAATGAGCAGTTCTTC; cdr3_aa: CASSNTRSSYNEQFF
d_call: NA; j_call: TRBJ1-1; v_call: TRBV11-2; cdr3_nt: TGTGCCAGCAGCTTAGCATGGGCCACTGAAGCTTTCTTT; cdr3_aa: CASSLAWATEAFF
d_call: NA; j_call: TRBJ2-2; v_call: TRBV6-6; cdr3_nt: TGTGCCAGCAGTTACTCTCCCCAGGGCGGCGGGGAGCTGTTTTTT; cdr3_aa: CASSYSPQGGGELFF
d_call: NA; j_call: TRBJ1-2; v_call: TRBV6-5; cdr3_nt: TGTGCCAGCAGTTCTACGACCTCACCAGGGGACTATGGCTACACCTTC; cdr3_aa: CASSSTTSPGDYGYTF
d_call: NA; j_call: TRBJ2-5; v_call: TRBV5-1; cdr3_nt: TGCGCCAGCAGCTTCCCGGGTAGGGGAGAGACCCAGTACTTC; cdr3_aa: CASSFPGRGETQYF
d_call: TRBD2; j_call: TRBJ2-7; v_call: TRBV9; cdr3_nt: TGTGCCAGCAGCGTGACTAGCGGGGGTGTCTACGAGCAGTACTTC; cdr3_aa: CASSVTSGGVYEQYF
d_call: TRBD2; j_call: TRBJ2-7; v_call: TRBV10-3; cdr3_nt: TGTGCCTCCGCTATGGGACTAGCGGGAATGGGCTACGAGCAGTACTTC; cdr3_aa: CASAMGLAGMGYEQYF
d_call: NA; j_call: TRBJ2-5; v_call: TRBV14; cdr3_nt: TGTGCCAGCAGCCATCCAAATTTTAGGGGTGAGACCCAGTACTTC; cdr3_aa: CASSHPNFRGETQYF
d_call: NA; j_call: TRBJ2-1; v_call: TRBV7-6; cdr3_nt: TGTGCCAGCAGCTTAGAGTTCGGTGAAGGGTCCAAAAATGAGCAGTTCTTC; cdr3_aa: CASSLEFGEGSKNEQFF
d_call: NA; j_call: TRBJ1-6; v_call: TRBV28; cdr3_nt: TGTGCCAGCCGCCGGGGACCGCAAGTCCTCCACTTT; cdr3_aa: CASRRGPQVLHF
d_call: TRBD1; j_call: TRBJ2-2; v_call: TRBV10-3; cdr3_nt: TGTGCCATCAGGACAGGGAGTACCGGGGAGCTGTTTTTT; cdr3_aa: CAIRTGSTGELFF
d_call: NA; j_call: TRBJ2-5; v_call: TRBV15; cdr3_nt: TGTGCCACCAGCAGAGATACGGTAAAAGAGACCCAGTACTTC; cdr3_aa: CATSRDTVKETQYF
d_call: NA; j_call: TRBJ2-1; v_call: TRBV7-7; cdr3_nt: TGTGCTAGCAGCTTACGTCCGGGAGAGAGTCTGTTCTTC; cdr3_aa: CASSLRPGESLFF
d_call: NA; j_call: TRBJ1-2; v_call: TRBV5-6; cdr3_nt: TGTGCCAGCAGCTTGGTCCCCTTTAACTATGGCTACACCTTC; cdr3_aa: CASSLVPFNYGYTF
d_call: NA; j_call: TRBJ2-7; v_call: TRBV6-1; cdr3_nt: TGTGCCAGCGGACCGTCGGGGAACTACGAGCAGTACTTC; cdr3_aa: CASGPSGNYEQYF
d_call: NA; j_call: TRBJ2-2; v_call: TRBV29-1; cdr3_nt: TGCAGCGTTGAGACGGGACTTTCTACCGGGGAGCTGTTTTTT; cdr3_aa: CSVETGLSTGELFF
d_call: TRBD1; j_call: TRBJ1-3; v_call: TRBV28; cdr3_nt: TGTGCCAGCACCAGGGACAGCACACAAAACACCATATATTTT; cdr3_aa: CASTRDSTQNTIYF
d_call: NA; j_call: TRBJ2-7; v_call: TRBV7-2; cdr3_nt: TGTGCCAGCAGCGGGGAGGTAGAGCAGTACTTC; cdr3_aa: CASSGEVEQYF
d_call: NA; j_call: TRBJ2-2; v_call: TRBV2; cdr3_nt: TGTGCCAGCAGTGACTCTAGGGGGAGAGCCGGGGAGCTGTTTTTT; cdr3_aa: CASSDSRGRAGELFF
d_call: NA; j_call: TRBJ2-7; v_call: TRBV7-6; cdr3_nt: TGTGCCAGCAGCTTATCTCTGGGGGCCTACGAGCAGTACTTC; cdr3_aa: CASSLSLGAYEQYF
d_call: NA; j_call: TRBJ2-2; v_call: TRBV10-1; cdr3_nt: TGCGCCAGCAGTGAGTCGTCAGGGGCCACCGGGGAGCTGTTTTTT; cdr3_aa: CASSESSGATGELFF
d_call: NA; j_call: TRBJ2-7; v_call: TRBV6-4; cdr3_nt: TGTGCTCGCGTGGGGGAACAAGGAGGGCAGTACTTC; cdr3_aa: CARVGEQGGQYF
d_call: NA; j_call: TRBJ1-5; v_call: TRBV6-1; cdr3_nt: TGTGCCAGCAGTGATCCAGTGGCCCAGCATTTT; cdr3_aa: CASSDPVAQHF